This T cell receptor (beta chain) stems from a study of blood T cell repertoires in COVID-19. Libraries were prepared by immunoSEQ multiplex PCR; TCRdb keeps only in-frame clonotypes and omits some of them. The table lists about 150,000 clones, over 60% of them singletons. Germline V gene data show CDR1 as SNHLY and CDR2 as FYNNEI. The CDR3 covers 14 residues. V lost 2 bases to trimming and J lost 4 bases, with 12 bases between them. This clonotype was sampled from a woman older than 75 with acute or convalescent COVID-19. The chain uses TRBV2 and TRBJ2-7; tentatively, D is TRBD1 (5 bases). The sequencing input was peripheral blood. The CDR3 DNA reads as TGTGCCAGCAGTGAATTGGGGCAGGTATACGAGCAGTACTTC. It codes for CASSELGQVYEQYF.